The clone carrying this T cell receptor beta chain is labeled medium-sized. Its target is unknown. Per germline, CDR1 MDHEN and CDR2 SYDVKM. The V end lost 6 bases, the J end lost 6 bases, and 12 bases lay between the germline ends. This CDR3 contains 13 residues. This sample is part of a study of graft-versus-host responses after intestinal transplantation. On the study more broadly: Tacrolimus plus steroids were given to all recipients for approximately 3 years, preceded by anti-thymocyte globulin induction. Points from the study as a whole: Detected in recipient marrow were GvH clones, some of which were first observed in ileum or blood. Early post-transplant HvG declines were associated with peak circulating GvH clone levels.

Graft material was processed, releasing intraepithelial and lamina propria lymphocytes. This table comes from immunoSEQ multiplex PCR, and its TCRdb copy is limited to in-frame clones, with some not included. This sample has tens of thousands of clones, with around 90% found just once. Sample: ileum tissue, taken more than 200 days after intestinal transplant. The chain uses TRBV28 and TRBJ1-5; D not resolved. The sequence came from a human patient who received an intestinal transplant, so some T cells may come from the graft donor. In DNA, the CDR3 is TGTGCCAGCAGGGGCTCCCTAACTCAGCCCCAGCATTTT. Encoded protein: CASRGSLTQPQHF.